This T cell receptor beta chain was obtained from a study of blood T cell repertoires in COVID-19. Study summary: The analysed material was cDNA or gDNA that came from T cells, B-cell-depleted T cells, or PBMCs.

V gave up 5 bases and J gave up 4 bases; unmatched junction bases: 11. Germline V gene lookup returns CDR1 LNHDA and CDR2 SQIVND (reference sequence). There are 16 residues in the CDR3. Only in-frame clones appear in the TCRdb table, and some are missing; sequencing was by immunoSEQ multiplex PCR. The table lists a few hundred thousand clones, 80% to 90% of them singletons. Before being deemed recovered, Cohort 3 donors had two negative PCRs, clearance, or symptom resolution. The rearrangement uses TRBV19 and TRBJ2-7; 10 bases fit TRBD1. The specimen sequenced was PBMCs or T cells enriched from blood (not recorded which). The receptor's source is a woman in her 30s who had recovered from COVID-19. In nucleotides, the CDR3 is TGTGCCAGTAGTCTGATTCCGGGACAGGGGAGGTACGAGCAGTACTTC. Translating it yields CASSLIPGQGRYEQYF.